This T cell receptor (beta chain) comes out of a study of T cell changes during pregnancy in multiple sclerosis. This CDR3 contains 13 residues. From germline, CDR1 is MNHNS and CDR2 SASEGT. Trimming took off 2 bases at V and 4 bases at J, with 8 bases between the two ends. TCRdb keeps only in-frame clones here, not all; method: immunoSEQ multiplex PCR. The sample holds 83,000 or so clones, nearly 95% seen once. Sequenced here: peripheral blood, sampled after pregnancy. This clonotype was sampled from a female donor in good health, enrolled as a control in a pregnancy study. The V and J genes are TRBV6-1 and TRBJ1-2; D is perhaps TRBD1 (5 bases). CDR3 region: CASSETGTYGYTF. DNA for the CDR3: TGTGCCAGCAGTGAAACAGGAACCTATGGCTACACCTTC.